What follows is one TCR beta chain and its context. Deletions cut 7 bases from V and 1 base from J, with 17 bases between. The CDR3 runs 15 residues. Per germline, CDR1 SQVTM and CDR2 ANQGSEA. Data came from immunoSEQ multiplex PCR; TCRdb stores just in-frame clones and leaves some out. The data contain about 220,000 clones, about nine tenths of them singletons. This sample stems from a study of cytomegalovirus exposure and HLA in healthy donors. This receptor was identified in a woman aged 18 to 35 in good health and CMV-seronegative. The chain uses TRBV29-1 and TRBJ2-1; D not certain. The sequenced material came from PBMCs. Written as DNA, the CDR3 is TGCAGCGCTATTGGGTTTCGGAGTTCCTACAATGAGCAGTTCTTC. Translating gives CSAIGFRSSYNEQFF.